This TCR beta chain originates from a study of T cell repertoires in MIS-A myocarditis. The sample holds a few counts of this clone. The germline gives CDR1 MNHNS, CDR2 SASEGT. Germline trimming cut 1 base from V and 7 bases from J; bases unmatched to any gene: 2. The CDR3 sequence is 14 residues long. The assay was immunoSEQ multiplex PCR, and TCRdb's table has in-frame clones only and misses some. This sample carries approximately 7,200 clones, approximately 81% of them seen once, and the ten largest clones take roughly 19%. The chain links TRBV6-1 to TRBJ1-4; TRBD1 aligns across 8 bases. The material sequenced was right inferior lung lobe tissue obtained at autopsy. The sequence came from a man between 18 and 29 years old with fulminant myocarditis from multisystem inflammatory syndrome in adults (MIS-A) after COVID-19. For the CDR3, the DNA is TGTGCCAGCAGTGAAGGGACAGGGTTTGAAAAACTGTTTTTT. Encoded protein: CASSEGTGFEKLFF.